This T cell receptor beta chain was observed in a study of response to subunit inactivated influenza vaccine. TCRdb reprocessed the RT-PCR reads via MiXCR and lists one record per CDR3 protein. The table includes around 600,000 distinct CDR3 sequences, over 9% detected once. Worth noting for this clonotype: What it binds is not known.

Whole-study findings and limits: The authors suggested that few new T cells are recruited per seasonal influenza vaccination.

The sample was also linked to a second study, of T cells expressing NK-cell markers. That study adds: The authors generated TCR beta cDNA through 5'RACE template switching with UMIs. HCMV seropositivity marked most of the eight sequenced donors; one was seronegative. The same clonotypes also predominated in the CD3+CD56-NKG2C+ fraction of several donors.

This TCR was sampled from a man aged 50 to 59 who received an inactivated influenza vaccine. The sequenced sample was PBMCs from blood, obtained on the day of vaccination.

In nucleotides, the CDR3 is TGTGCCAGCAGGCCCGGCGCGAGCTCTGGAAACACCATATATTTT. It yields the protein CASRPGASSGNTIYF. The chain links TRBV6-1 to TRBJ1-3; unclear D gene. Trimming pared 6 bases from V and 0 bases from J, leaving 12 bases between. The CDR3 extends over 15 amino acids. Germline V gives CDR1 MNHNS, CDR2 SASEGT.